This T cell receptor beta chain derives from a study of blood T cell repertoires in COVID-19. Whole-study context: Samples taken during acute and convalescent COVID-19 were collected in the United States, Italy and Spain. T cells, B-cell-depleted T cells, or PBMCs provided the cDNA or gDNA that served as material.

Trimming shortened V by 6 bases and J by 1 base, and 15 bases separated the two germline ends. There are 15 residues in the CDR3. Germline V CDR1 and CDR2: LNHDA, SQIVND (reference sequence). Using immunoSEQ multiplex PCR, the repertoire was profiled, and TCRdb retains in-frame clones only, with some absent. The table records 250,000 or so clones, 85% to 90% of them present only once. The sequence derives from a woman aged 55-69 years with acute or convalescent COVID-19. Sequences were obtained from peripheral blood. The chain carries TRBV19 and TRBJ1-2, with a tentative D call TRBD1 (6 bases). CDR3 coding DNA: TGTGCCAGTAGAGCCTCGGGACAAATTAACTATGGCTACACCTTC. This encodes CASRASGQINYGYTF.